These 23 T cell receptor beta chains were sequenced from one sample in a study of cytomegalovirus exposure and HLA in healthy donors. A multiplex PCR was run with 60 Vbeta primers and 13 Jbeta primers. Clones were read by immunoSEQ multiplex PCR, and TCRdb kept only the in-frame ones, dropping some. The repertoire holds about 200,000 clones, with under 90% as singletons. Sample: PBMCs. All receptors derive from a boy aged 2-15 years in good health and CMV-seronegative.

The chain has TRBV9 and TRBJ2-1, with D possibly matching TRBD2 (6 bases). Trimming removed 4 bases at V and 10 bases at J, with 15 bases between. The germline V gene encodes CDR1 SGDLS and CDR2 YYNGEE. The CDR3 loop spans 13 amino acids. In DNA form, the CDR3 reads TGTGCCAGCAGCCCGACAAGAAGCGGGGAGCAGTTCTTC. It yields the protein CASSPTRSGEQFF.

CDR3 in amino acids: CSASRQIEAFF. Here the CDR3 DNA reads TGCAGTGCCTCTAGACAGATTGAAGCTTTCTTT. V gene TRBV20-1 combines with J gene TRBJ1-1; a weak D match, TRBD1 (5 bases). The V end lost 6 bases, the J end lost 7 bases, and 12 bases lay between the germline ends. CDR1 and CDR2 (germline): DFQATT, SNEGSKA (reference sequence). The CDR3 consists of 11 residues.

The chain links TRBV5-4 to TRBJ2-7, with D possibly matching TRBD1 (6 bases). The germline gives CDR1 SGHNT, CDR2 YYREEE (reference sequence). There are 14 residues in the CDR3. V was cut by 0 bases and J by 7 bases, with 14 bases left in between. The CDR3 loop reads CASSLAQGISEQYF. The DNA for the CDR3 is TGTGCCAGCAGCTTGGCCCAGGGGATTAGTGAGCAGTACTTC.

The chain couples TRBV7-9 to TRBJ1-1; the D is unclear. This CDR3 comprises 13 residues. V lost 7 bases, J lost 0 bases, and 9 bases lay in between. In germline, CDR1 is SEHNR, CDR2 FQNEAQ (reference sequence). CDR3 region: CASNKIMNTEAFF. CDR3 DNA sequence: TGTGCCAGCAACAAAATAATGAACACTGAAGCTTTCTTT.

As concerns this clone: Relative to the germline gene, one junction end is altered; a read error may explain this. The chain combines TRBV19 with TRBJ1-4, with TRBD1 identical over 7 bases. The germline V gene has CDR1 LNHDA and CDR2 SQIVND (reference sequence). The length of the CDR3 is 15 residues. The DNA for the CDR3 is TGTGCCAGCAGTATCAGGGGGAGCTCAGGGGAAAAACTGTTTTTT. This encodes CASSIRGSSGEKLFF.

In nucleotides, the CDR3 is TGTGCCAGCAGCACAGGGGACAACTATGGCTACACCTTC. This codes for CASSTGDNYGYTF. The chain combines TRBV5-4 with TRBJ1-2, with 7 bases that match TRBD1. V trimming: 4 bases; J trimming: 2 bases; junction bases outside the gene matches: 2. CDR1 and CDR2 from the germline V gene are SGHNT and YYREEE (reference sequence). The CDR3 has 13 residues.

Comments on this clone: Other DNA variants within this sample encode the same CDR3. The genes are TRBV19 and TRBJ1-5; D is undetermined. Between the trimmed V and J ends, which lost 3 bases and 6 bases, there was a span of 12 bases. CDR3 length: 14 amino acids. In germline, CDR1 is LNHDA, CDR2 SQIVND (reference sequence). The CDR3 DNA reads TGTGCCAGTAGTATCGAAGGGAGAGGTCAGCCCCAGCATTTT. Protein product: CASSIEGRGQPQHF. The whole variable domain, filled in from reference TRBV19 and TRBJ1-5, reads DGGITQSPKYLFRKEGQNVTLSCEQNLNHDAMYWYRQDPGQGLRLIYYSQIVNDFQKGDIAEGYSVSREKKESFPLTVTSAQKNPTAFYLCASSIEGRGQPQHFGDGTRLSIL.

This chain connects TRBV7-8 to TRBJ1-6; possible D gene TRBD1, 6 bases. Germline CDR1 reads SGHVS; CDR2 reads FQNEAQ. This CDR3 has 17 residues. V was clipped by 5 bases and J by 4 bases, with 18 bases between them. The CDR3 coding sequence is TGTGCCAGCAGCCTGCTCGGGGGGCCCAATTATAATTCACCCCTCCACTTT. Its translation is CASSLLGGPNYNSPLHF. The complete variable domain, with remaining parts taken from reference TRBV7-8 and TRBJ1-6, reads GAGVSQSPRYKVAKRGQDVALRCDPISGHVSLFWYQQALGQGPEFLTYFQNEAQLDKSGLPSDRFFAERPEGSVSTLKIQRTQQEDSAVYLCASSLLGGPNYNSPLHFGNGTRLTVT.

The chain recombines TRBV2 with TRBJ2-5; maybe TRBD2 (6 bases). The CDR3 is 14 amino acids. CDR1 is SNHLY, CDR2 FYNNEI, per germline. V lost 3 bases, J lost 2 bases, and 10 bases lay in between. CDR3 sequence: CASSEQGGQETQYF. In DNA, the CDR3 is TGTGCCAGCAGTGAGCAGGGAGGACAAGAGACCCAGTACTTC.

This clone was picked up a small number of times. CDR3 loop: CASSFDREETQYF. DNA of the CDR3: TGTGCCAGTAGTTTCGACAGGGAAGAGACCCAGTACTTC. The chain couples TRBV19 to TRBJ2-5, with 7 nucleotides matching TRBD1. Germline-derived CDR1 and CDR2 are LNHDA and SQIVND (reference sequence). The CDR3 consists of 13 residues. J gave up 3 bases and V 5 bases, and 3 bases lay outside the gene matches.

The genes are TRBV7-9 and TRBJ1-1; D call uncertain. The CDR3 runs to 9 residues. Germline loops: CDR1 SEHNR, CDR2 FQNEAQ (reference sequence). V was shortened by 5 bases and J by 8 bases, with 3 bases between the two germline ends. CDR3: CASSEEAFF. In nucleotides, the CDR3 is TGTGCCAGCAGCGAGGAAGCTTTCTTT.

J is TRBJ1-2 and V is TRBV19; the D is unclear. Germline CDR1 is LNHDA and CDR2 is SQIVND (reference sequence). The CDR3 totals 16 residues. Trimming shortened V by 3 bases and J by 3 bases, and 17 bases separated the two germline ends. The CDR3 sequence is CASSISWSRQDYGYTF. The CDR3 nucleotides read TGTGCCAGTAGTATTTCCTGGTCCCGGCAGGACTATGGCTACACCTTC.

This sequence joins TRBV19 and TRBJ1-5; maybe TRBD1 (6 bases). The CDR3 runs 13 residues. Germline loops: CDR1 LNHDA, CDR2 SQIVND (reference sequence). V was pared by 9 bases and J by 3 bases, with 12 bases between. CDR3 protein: CASSYRVNQPQHF. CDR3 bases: TGTGCCAGCTCCTACAGGGTCAATCAGCCCCAGCATTTT.

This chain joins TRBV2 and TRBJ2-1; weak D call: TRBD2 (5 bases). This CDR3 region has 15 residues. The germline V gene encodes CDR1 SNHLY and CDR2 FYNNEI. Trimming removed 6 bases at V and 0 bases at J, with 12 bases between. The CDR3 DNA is TGTGCCAGCAGGATACTAGTTGGCTCCTACAATGAGCAGTTCTTC. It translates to CASRILVGSYNEQFF.

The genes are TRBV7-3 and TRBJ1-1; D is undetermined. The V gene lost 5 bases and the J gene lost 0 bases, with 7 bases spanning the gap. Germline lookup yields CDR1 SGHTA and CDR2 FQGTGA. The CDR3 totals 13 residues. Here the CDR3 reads CASSADLNTEAFF. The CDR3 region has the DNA TGTGCCAGCAGCGCAGATCTGAACACTGAAGCTTTCTTT.

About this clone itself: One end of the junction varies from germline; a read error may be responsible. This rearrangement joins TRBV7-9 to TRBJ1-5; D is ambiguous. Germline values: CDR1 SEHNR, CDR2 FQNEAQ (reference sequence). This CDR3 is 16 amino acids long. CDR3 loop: CSSSLGTGMVNQPQHF. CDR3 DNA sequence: TGTTCCAGCAGCCTTGGAACGGGGATGGTCAATCAGCCCCAGCATTTT.

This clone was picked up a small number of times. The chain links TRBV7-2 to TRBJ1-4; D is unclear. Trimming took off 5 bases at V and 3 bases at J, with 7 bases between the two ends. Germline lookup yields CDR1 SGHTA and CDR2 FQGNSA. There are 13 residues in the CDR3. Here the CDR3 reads CASSLRSNEKLFF. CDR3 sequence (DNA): TGTGCCAGCAGCCTACGATCTAATGAAAAACTGTTTTTT.

CDR3 sequence: CASSPSGTGGWGDTQYF. The CDR3 nucleotides are TGTGCCAGCAGCCCTAGTGGGACAGGGGGCTGGGGAGATACGCAGTATTTT. The chain is built from TRBV7-6 and TRBJ2-3; 12 bases match TRBD1. Germline trimming cut 5 bases from V and 5 bases from J; bases unmatched to any gene: 11. CDR1 is SGHVS, CDR2 FNYEAQ, per germline. The CDR3 is made up of 17 amino acids.

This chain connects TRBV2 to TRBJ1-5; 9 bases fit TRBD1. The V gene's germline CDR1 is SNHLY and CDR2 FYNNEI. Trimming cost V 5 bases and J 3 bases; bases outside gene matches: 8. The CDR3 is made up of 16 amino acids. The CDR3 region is CASSTGTGSHNQPQHF. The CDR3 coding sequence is TGTGCCAGCAGTACCGGGACAGGGTCGCACAATCAGCCCCAGCATTTT.

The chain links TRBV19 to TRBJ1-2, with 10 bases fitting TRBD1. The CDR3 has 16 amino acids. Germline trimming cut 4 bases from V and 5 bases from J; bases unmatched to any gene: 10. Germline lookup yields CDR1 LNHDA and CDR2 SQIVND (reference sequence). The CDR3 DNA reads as TGTGCCAGTAGTAGGGGGCCGTGGGACAGGGGTTATGGCTACACCTTC. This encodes CASSRGPWDRGYGYTF.

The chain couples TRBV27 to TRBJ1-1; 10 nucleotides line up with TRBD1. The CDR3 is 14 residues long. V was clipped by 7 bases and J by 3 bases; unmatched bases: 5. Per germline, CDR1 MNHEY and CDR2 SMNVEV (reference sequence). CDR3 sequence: CASTLGQGDTEAFF. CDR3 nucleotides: TGTGCCAGCACCCTAGGACAGGGGGACACTGAAGCTTTCTTT.

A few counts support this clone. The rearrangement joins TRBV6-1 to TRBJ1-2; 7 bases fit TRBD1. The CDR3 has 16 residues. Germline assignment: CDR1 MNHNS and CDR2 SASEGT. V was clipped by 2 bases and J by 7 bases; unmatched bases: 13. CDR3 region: CASSESEGTGVGGYTF. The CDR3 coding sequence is TGTGCCAGCAGTGAATCCGAGGGAACAGGGGTGGGTGGCTACACCTTC.

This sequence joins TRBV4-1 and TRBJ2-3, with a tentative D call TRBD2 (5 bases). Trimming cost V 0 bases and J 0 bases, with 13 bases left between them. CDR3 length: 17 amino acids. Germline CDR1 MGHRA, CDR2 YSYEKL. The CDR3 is CASSQDQIGLSTDTQYF. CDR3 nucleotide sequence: TGCGCCAGCAGCCAAGATCAGATCGGACTCAGCACAGATACGCAGTATTTT.